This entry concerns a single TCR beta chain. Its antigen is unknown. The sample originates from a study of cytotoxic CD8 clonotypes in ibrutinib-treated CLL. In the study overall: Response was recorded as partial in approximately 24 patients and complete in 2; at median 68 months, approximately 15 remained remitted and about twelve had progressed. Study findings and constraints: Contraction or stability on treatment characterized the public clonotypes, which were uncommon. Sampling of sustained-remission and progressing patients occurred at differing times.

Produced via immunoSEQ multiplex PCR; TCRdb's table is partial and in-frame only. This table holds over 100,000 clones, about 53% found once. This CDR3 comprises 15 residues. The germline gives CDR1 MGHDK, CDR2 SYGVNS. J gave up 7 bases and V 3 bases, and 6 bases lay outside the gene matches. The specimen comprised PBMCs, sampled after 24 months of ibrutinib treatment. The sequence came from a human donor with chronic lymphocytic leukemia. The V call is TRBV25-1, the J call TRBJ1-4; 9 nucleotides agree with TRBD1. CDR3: CASSEPTGGGEKLFF. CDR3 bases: TGTGCCAGCAGTGAGCCGACAGGGGGAGGTGAAAAACTGTTTTTT.